This T cell receptor (beta chain) was observed in a study of cytomegalovirus exposure and HLA in healthy donors. PCR employed 60 Vbeta and 13 Jbeta primers. Original processing notes: About 11 million of tens of millions of unique TCR beta chains were shared, per a later count. Produced via immunoSEQ multiplex PCR; TCRdb's table is partial and in-frame only. V and J calls and clone size come straight from that table; D and trimming were deduced from the DNA. The sample consists of some 130,000 clones, roughly 77% of them appearing once. General study results and limits: Productive status was seen about 90% or about 30% of the time for most TCR beta V segments in an earlier analysis.

Notes on this clone: Antigen: not known.

Germline values: CDR1 KGHSH, CDR2 LQKENI. CDR3 length equals 15 residues. V gave up 1 base and J gave up 6 bases, with 15 bases separating them. The specimen was PBMCs. The clonotype comes from a female donor in good health and CMV-seronegative. The V gene is TRBV18, the J gene TRBJ1-1; possibly TRBD1 for D (6 bases). The CDR3 sequence is CASSPQRDTMSEAFF. The CDR3 DNA sequence: TGTGCCAGCTCACCACAGAGGGACACGATGTCTGAAGCTTTCTTT. Combining the CDR3 with reference TRBV18 and TRBJ1-1 gives the whole variable domain NAGVMQNPRHLVRRRGQEARLRCSPMKGHSHVYWYRQLPEEGLKFMVYLQKENIIDESGMPKERFSAEFPKEGPSILRIQQVVRGDSAAYFCASSPQRDTMSEAFFGQGTRLTVV.